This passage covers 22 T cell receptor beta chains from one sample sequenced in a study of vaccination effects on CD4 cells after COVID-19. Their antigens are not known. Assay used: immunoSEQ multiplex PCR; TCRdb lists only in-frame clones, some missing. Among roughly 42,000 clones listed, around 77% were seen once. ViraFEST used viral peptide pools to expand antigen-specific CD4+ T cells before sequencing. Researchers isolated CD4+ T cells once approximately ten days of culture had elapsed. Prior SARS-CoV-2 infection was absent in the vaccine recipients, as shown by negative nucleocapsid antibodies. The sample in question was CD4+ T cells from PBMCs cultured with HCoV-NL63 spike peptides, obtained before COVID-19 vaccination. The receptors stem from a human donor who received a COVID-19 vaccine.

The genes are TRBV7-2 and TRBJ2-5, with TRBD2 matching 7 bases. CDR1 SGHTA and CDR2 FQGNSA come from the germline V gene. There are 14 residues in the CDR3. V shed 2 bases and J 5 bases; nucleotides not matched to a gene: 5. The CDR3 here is CASSLHGGMETQYF. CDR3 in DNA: TGTGCCAGCAGCTTACACGGGGGGATGGAGACCCAGTACTTC.

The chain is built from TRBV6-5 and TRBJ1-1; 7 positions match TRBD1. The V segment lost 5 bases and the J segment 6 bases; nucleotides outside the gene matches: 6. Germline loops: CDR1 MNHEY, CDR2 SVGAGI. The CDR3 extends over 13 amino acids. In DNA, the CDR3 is TGTGCCAGCAGTACCCGACAGGGCCCTGAAGCTTTCTTT. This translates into CASSTRQGPEAFF.

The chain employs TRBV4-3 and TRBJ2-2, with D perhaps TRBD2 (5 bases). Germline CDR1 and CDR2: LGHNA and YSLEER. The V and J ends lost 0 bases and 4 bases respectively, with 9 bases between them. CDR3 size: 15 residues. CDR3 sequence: CASSQDLAPTGELFF. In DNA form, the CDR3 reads TGCGCCAGCAGCCAAGATCTAGCCCCCACCGGGGAGCTGTTTTTT.

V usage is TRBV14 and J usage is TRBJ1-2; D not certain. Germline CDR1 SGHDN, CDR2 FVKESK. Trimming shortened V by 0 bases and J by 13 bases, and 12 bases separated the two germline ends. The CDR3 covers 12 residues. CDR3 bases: TGTGCCAGCAGCCAAGATACCGTTACCAGCACCTTC. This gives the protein CASSQDTVTSTF.

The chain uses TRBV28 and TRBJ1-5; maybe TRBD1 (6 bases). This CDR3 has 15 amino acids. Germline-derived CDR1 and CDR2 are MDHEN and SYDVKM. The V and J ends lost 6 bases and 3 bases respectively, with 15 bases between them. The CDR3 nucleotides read TGTGCCAGCAGATTACAGGGTTTAGACAATCAGCCCCAGCATTTT. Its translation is CASRLQGLDNQPQHF.

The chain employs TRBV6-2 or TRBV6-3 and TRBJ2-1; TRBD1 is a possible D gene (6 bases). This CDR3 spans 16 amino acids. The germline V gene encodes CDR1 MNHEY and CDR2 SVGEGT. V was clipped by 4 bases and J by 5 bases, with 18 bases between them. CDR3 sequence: CASSFIRGLWDNEQFF. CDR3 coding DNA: TGTGCCAGCAGTTTCATCAGGGGCCTTTGGGACAATGAGCAGTTCTTC.

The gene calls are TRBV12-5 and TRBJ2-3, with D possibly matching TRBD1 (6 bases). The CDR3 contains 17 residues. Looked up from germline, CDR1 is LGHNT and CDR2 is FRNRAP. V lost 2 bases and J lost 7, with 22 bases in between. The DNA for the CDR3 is TGTGCTAGTGGTTTGTTCATTAACAGGGATAGCACGAATACGCAGTATTTT. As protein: CASGLFINRDSTNTQYF. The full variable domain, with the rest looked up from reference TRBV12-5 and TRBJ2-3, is DARVTQTPRHKVTEMGQEVTMRCQPILGHNTVFWYRQTMMQGLELLAYFRNRAPLDDSGMPKDRFSAEMPDATLATLKIQPSEPRDSAVYFCASGLFINRDSTNTQYFGPGTRLTVL.

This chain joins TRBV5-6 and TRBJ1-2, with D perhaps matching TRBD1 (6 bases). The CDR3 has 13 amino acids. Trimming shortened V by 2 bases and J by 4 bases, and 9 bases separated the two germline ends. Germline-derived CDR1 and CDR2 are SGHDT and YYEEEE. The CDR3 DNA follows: TGTGCCAGCAGCTTAAGAGGGGGCTATGGCTACACCTTC. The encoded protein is CASSLRGGYGYTF.

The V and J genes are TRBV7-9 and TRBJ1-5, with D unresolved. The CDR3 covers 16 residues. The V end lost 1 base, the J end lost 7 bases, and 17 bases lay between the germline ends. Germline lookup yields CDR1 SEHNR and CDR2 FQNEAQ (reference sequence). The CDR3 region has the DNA TGTGCCAGCAGCTTAGGGACCTCGGCGGAGAGGCAGCCCCAGCATTTT. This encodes CASSLGTSAERQPQHF.

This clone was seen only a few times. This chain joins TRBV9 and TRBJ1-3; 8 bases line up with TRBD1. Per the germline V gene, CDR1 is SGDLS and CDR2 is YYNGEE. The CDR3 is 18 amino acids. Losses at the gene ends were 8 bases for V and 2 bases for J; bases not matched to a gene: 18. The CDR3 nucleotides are TGTGCCAGTAGCTATGAACCCCGAACGGACAGGGCTGGAAACACCATATATTTT. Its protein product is CASSYEPRTDRAGNTIYF.

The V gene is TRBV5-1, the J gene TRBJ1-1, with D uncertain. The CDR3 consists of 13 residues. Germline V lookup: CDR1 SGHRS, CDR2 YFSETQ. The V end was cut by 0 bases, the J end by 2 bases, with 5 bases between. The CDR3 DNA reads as TGCGCCAGCAGCTTGGACAGAAACACTGAAGCTTTCTTT. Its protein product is CASSLDRNTEAFF. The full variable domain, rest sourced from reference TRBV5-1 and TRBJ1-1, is KAGVTQTPRYLIKTRGQQVTLSCSPISGHRSVSWYQQTPGQGLQFLFEYFSETQRNKGNFPGRFSGRQFSNSRSEMNVSTLELGDSALYLCASSLDRNTEAFFGQGTRLTVV.

The CDR3 reads CASTGKGYTF. The CDR3 DNA reads TGTGCCAGTACAGGGAAGGGATACACCTTC. The V call is TRBV19, the J call TRBJ1-2; maybe TRBD1 (5 bases). With 7 bases removed from V and 11 bases from J, the gap between germline ends came to 11 bases. Germline CDR1 LNHDA, CDR2 SQIVND (reference sequence). The CDR3 loop spans 10 amino acids.

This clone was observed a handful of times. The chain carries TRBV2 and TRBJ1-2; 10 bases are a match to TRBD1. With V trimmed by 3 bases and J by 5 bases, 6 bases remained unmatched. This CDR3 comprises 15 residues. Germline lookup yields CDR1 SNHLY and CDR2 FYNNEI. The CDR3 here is CASSDPDRGLYGYTF. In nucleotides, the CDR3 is TGTGCCAGCAGTGACCCGGACAGGGGGTTGTATGGCTACACCTTC.

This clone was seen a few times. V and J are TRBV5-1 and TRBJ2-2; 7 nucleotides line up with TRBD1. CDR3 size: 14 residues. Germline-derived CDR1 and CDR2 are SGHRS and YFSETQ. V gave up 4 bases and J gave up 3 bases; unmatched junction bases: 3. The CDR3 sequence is CASSTGADTGELFF. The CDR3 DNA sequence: TGCGCCAGCAGCACAGGGGCGGACACCGGGGAGCTGTTTTTT.

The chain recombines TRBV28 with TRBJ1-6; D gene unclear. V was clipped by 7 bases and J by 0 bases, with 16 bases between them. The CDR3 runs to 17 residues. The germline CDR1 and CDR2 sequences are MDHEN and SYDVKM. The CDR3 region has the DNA TGTGCCAGCACTAGGGCTTCTGGGAGCTCCTATAATTCACCCCTCCACTTT. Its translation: CASTRASGSSYNSPLHF.

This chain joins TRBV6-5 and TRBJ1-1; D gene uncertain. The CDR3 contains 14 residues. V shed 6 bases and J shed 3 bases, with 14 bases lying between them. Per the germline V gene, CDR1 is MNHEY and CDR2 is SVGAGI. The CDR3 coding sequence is TGTGCCAGCAGCCAACAGTGGGAAGACACTGAAGCTTTCTTT. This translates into CASSQQWEDTEAFF.

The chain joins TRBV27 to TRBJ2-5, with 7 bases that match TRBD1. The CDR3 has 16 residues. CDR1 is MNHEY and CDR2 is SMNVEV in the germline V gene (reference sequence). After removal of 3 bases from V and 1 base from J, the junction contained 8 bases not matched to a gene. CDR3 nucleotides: TGTGCCAGCAGTTTCTTAGGGGGCGCCTTCCAAGAGACCCAGTACTTC. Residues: CASSFLGGAFQETQYF.

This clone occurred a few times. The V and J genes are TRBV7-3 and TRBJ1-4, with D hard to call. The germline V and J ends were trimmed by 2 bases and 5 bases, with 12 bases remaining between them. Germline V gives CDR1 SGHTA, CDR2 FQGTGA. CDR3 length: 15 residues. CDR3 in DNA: TGTGCCAGCAGCTTAGGGTCTGGCTTGAATGAAAAACTGTTTTTT. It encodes CASSLGSGLNEKLFF.

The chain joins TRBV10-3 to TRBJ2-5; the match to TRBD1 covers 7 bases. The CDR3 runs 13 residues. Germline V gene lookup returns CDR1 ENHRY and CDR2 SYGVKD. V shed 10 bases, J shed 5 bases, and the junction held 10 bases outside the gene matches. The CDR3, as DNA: TGTGCCACTAGACAGGGTTACGTGGAGACCCAGTACTTC. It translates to CATRQGYVETQYF.

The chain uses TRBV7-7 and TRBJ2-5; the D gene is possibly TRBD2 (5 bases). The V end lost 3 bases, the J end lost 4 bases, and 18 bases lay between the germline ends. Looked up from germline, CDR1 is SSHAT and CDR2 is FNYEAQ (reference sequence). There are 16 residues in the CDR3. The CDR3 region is CASSLSYTSIRETQYF. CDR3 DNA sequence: TGTGCCAGCAGCTTGAGCTATACTAGTATCCGAGAGACCCAGTACTTC.

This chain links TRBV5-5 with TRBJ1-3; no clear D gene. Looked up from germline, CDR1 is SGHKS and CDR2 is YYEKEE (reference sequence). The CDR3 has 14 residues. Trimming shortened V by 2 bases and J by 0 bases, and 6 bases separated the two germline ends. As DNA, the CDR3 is TGTGCCAGCAGCTTAGAATACTCTGGAAACACCATATATTTT. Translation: CASSLEYSGNTIYF.

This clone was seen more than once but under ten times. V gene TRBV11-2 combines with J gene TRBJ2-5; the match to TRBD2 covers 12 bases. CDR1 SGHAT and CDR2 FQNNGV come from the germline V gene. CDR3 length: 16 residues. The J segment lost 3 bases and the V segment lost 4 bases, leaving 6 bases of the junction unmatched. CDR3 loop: CASSSRLAGEEETQYF. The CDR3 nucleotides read TGTGCCAGCAGCTCCCGACTAGCGGGGGAAGAAGAGACCCAGTACTTC.